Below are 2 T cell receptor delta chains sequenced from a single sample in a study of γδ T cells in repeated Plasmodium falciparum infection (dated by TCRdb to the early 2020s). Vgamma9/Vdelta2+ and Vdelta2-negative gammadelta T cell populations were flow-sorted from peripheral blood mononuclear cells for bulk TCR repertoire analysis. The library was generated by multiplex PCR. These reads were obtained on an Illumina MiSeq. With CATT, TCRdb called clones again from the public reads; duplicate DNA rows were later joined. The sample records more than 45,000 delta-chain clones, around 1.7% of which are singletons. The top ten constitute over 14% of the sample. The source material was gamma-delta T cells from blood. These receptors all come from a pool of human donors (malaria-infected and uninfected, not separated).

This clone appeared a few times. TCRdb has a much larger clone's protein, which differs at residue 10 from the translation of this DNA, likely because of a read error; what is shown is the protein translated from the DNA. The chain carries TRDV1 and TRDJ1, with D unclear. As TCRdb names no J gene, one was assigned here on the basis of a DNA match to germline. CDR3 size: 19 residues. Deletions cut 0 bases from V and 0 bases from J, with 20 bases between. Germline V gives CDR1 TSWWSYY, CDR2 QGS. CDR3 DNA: TGTGCTCTTGGGGAACTTGAGAGAAACCCACCTCGTAACACCGATAAACTCATCTTT. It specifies CALGELERNPPRNTDKLIF.

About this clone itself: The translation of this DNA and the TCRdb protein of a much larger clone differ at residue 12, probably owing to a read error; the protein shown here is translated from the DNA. This CDR3 reads CALGEFLPVTGRWADKLIF. As DNA, the CDR3 is TGTGCTCTTGGGGAATTCTTACCCGTTACTGGGAGATGGGCCGATAAACTCATCTTT. The gene calls are TRDV1 and TRDJ1, with D tentatively TRDD3 (6 bases). No J gene was available from TCRdb, and it was assigned here by a germline match of the DNA. Trimming cost V 2 bases and J 3 bases, with 25 bases left between them. Germline V CDR1 and CDR2: TSWWSYY, QGS. The CDR3 runs 19 residues.